The 8 T cell receptor beta chains below were found in one sample sequenced in a study of radiotherapy plus CTLA-4 blockade in lung cancer (dated by TCRdb to the late 2010s). The library was prepared using the immunoSEQ multiplex PCR assay. This immuneACCESS table, as held by TCRdb, lists in-frame sequences with V and J called but not all clones. Of the missing ones, under half trace to an unresolved V gene in checked studies; the others have no known cause. Across this sample there are 85,000 to 90,000 clones, with more than 75% seen only once. The top ten clones comprise over 15% of the sample. Specimen: peripheral blood, collected from a patient treated with radiotherapy plus ipilimumab. These receptors all come from a human donor with non-small cell lung cancer that progressed on radiotherapy plus ipilimumab.

The J gene is TRBJ1-2, the V gene TRBV28; no clear D. This CDR3 contains 13 residues. V lost 3 bases, J lost 3 bases, and 8 bases lay in between. The germline V gene encodes CDR1 MDHEN and CDR2 SYDVKM. The CDR3 DNA reads as TGTGCCAGCAGTTTTGGTGGGGACTATGGCTACACCTTC. It encodes CASSFGGDYGYTF.

The chain joins TRBV30 to TRBJ2-4; D is possibly TRBD2 (6 bases). The CDR3 is made up of 14 amino acids. CDR1 is GTSNPN, CDR2 SVGIG, per germline (reference sequence). Trimming pared 5 bases from V and 7 bases from J, leaving 18 bases between. CDR3 coding DNA: TGTGCCTGGCAGAAAACGGGACGGGAGAACATTCAGTACTTC. Residues: CAWQKTGRENIQYF.

The chain employs TRBV7-3 and TRBJ2-3; D possibly corresponds to TRBD2 (5 bases). V was pared by 5 bases and J by 4 bases, with 13 bases between. The germline CDR1 and CDR2 sequences are SGHTA and FQGTGA. This CDR3 is built from 14 residues. The CDR3 region has the DNA TGTGCCAGCAGCCCCGGAGGAGCCCCAGATACGCAGTATTTT. Its protein is CASSPGGAPDTQYF.

This clone has only a few counts. This chain connects TRBV5-6 to TRBJ2-7, with D uncertain. This CDR3 contains 13 residues. Trimming stripped 0 bases from V and 1 base from J, with 5 bases between. Germline V gene sequence: CDR1 SGHDT, CDR2 YYEEEE. The CDR3 here is CASSLVGSYEQYF. Here the CDR3 DNA reads TGTGCCAGCAGCTTGGTGGGGTCCTACGAGCAGTACTTC.

The chain combines TRBV5-4 with TRBJ2-7, with D possibly being TRBD2 (6 bases). This CDR3 comprises 14 residues. Germline V CDR1 and CDR2: SGHNT, YYREEE (reference sequence). Trimming shortened V by 2 bases and J by 2 bases, and 11 bases separated the two germline ends. For the CDR3, the DNA is TGTGCCAGCAGCTTACTGCGGGAACCCTACGAGCAGTACTTC. It specifies CASSLLREPYEQYF.

The chain recombines TRBV6-1 with TRBJ1-2; D is unresolved. Trimming pared 7 bases from V and 8 bases from J, leaving 11 bases between. The CDR3 sequence is 11 residues long. The germline CDR1 and CDR2 sequences are MNHNS and SASEGT. Written as DNA, the CDR3 is TGTGCCAGCATTAGCCCCAGAGGCTACACCTTC. Protein product: CASISPRGYTF.

The chain carries TRBV7-2 and TRBJ1-5, with D possibly being TRBD1 (5 bases). Germline-derived CDR1 and CDR2 are SGHTA and FQGNSA. The germline V and J ends were trimmed by 6 bases and 6 bases, with 15 bases remaining between them. The CDR3 spans 14 residues. The CDR3 spells CASRPSSGGQPQHF. DNA for the CDR3: TGTGCCAGCAGACCCTCCTCGGGGGGTCAGCCCCAGCATTTT.

With regard to this clone: Other DNA variants within this sample encode the same CDR3. The V call is TRBV18, the J call TRBJ2-1; D gene ambiguous. V was cut by 0 bases and J by 5 bases, with 5 bases left in between. Germline V gene lookup returns CDR1 KGHSH and CDR2 LQKENI. The CDR3 is made up of 13 amino acids. CDR3 in amino acids: CASSPPGHNEQFF. CDR3 nucleotide sequence: TGTGCCAGCTCACCACCCGGACACAATGAGCAGTTCTTC.